Following are 2 T cell receptor beta chains from one sample sequenced in a study of cytomegalovirus exposure and HLA in healthy donors. PCR used 60 Vbeta primers and 13 Jbeta primers. The repertoire was sequenced with immunoSEQ multiplex PCR; TCRdb's copy has only in-frame clones and lacks some. The table includes 150,000 to 200,000 clones, 70% to 90% detected once. The source material was PBMCs. The receptors derive from a young woman in good health and CMV-seronegative.

This chain uses TRBV5-1 with TRBJ2-7; tentative D call: TRBD2 (5 bases). From germline, CDR1 is SGHRS and CDR2 YFSETQ. V was trimmed by 3 bases and J by 3 bases, leaving 10 bases between them. The CDR3 covers 13 residues. CDR3 sequence (DNA): TGCGCCAGCAGCTACTTCGGGGACTACGAGCAGTACTTC. Its protein is CASSYFGDYEQYF.

This clone has more than one count but fewer than ten. The rearrangement joins TRBV6-5 to TRBJ1-2, with a tentative D call TRBD1 (6 bases). This CDR3 is built from 15 residues. CDR1 MNHEY and CDR2 SVGAGI come from the germline V gene. Trimming left V 6 bases short and J 5 bases short, with 19 bases between. In nucleotides, the CDR3 is TGTGCCAGCAGAGCTAAAACCACAGGGTCTTATGGCTACACCTTC. Encoded protein: CASRAKTTGSYGYTF.